The clone carrying this TCR beta chain has just a few counts. This record belongs to a study of blood T cells in healthy people across ages. The second PCR ran about 6 to 11 cycles with a sample-barcoded 5' primer and J-beta primers. Via MiXCR, TCRdb re-called the 5' RACE reads, giving one row per CDR3 protein. The repertoire holds roughly 900,000 distinct CDR3 sequences, with around 49% as singletons. This CDR3 comprises 18 residues. V dropped 4 bases and J dropped 0; count of bases not matched to a gene: 11. The TCR sequence derives from a man between 25 and 39 years old in good health. The rearrangement joins TRBV12-3 or TRBV12-4 to TRBJ2-7; the match to TRBD1 covers 11 bases. Material: blood. The CDR3 nucleotides are TGTGCCAGCAGTTGGGGACAGGGGGGTGAAGCTAACTCCTACGAGCAGTACTTC. This sequence encodes CASSWGQGGEANSYEQYF.